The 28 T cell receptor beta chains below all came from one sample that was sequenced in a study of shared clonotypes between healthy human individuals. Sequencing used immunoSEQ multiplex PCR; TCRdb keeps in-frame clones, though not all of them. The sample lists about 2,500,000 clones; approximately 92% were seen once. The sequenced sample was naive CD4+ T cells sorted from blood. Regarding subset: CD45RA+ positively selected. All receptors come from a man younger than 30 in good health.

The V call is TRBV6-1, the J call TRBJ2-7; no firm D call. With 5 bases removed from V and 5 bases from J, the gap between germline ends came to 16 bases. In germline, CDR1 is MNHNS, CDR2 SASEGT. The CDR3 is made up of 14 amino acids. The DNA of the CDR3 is TGTGCCAGCAGTCCCCAATGGAGTACCCACGAGCAGTACTTC. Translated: CASSPQWSTHEQYF.

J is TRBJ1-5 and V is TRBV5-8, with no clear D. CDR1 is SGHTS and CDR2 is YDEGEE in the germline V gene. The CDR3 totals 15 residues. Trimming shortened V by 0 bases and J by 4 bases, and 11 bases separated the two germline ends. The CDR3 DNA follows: TGTGCCAGCAGCTTGGCCCTGGACGGTAATCAGCCCCAGCATTTT. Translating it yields CASSLALDGNQPQHF.

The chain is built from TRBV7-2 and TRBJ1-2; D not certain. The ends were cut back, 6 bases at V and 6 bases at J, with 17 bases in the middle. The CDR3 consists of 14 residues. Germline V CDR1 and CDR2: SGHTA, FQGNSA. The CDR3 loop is CASSNFPSSNGYTF. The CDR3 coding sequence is TGTGCCAGCAGTAACTTCCCCTCCTCTAATGGCTACACCTTC.

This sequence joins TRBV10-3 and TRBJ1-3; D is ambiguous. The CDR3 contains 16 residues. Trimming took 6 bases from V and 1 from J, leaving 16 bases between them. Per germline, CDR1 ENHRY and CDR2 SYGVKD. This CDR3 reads CAISLGSTGSGNTIYF. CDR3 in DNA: TGTGCCATCAGCTTAGGAAGTACCGGGTCTGGAAACACCATATATTTT.

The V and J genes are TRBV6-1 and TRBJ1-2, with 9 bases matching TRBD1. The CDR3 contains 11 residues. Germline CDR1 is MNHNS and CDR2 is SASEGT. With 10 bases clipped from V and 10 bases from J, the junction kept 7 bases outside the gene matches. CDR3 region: CAIGTGFSYTF. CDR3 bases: TGTGCCATCGGGACAGGGTTTTCCTACACCTTC.

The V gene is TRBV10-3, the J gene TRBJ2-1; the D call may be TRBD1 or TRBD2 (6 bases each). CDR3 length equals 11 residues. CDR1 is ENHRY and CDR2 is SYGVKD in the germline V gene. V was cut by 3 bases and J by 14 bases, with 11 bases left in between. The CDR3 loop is CAISDGGREFF. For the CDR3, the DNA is TGTGCCATCAGTGATGGGGGGCGGGAGTTCTTC.

The CDR3 DNA sequence: TGTGCCTGGAGGTCTGGGTTTTACGGTGGCTACACCTTC. Its protein product is CAWRSGFYGGYTF. J is TRBJ1-2 and V is TRBV30; D not certain. V was shortened by 3 bases and J by 7 bases, with 15 bases between the two germline ends. In germline, CDR1 is GTSNPN, CDR2 SVGIG (reference sequence). The CDR3 contains 13 residues.

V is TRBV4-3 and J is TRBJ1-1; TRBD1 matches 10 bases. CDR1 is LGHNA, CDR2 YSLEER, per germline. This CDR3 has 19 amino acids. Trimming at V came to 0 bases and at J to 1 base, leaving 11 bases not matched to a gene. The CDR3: CASSQDRETGGSRNTEAFF. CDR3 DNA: TGCGCCAGCAGCCAAGATCGGGAGACAGGGGGCTCGCGGAACACTGAAGCTTTCTTT.

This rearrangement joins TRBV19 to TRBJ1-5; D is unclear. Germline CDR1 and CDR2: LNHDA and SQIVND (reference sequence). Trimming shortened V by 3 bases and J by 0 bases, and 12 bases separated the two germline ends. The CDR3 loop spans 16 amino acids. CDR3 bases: TGTGCCAGTAGTATTTGGTTGGAGGTTAGCAATCAGCCCCAGCATTTT. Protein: CASSIWLEVSNQPQHF.

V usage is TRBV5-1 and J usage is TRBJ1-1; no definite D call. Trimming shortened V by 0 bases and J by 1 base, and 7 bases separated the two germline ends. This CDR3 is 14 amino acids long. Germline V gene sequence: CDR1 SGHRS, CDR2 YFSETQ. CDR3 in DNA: TGCGCCAGCAGCTTGGCCGTCAGGAACACTGAAGCTTTCTTT. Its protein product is CASSLAVRNTEAFF.

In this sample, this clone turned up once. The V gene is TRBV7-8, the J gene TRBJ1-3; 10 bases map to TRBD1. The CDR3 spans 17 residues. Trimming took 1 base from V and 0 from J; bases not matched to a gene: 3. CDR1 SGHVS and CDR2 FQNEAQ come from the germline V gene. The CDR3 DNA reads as TGTGCCAGCAGCTTAGGACAGGGGGCCAGCTCTGGAAACACCATATATTTT. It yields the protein CASSLGQGASSGNTIYF.

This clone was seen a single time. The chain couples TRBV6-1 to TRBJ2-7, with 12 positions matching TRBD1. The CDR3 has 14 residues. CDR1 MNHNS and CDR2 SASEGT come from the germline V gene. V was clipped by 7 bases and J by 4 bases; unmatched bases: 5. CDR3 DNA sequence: TGTGCCAGCAAAAGGGACAGGGGGCTTTACGAGCAGTACTTC. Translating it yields CASKRDRGLYEQYF.

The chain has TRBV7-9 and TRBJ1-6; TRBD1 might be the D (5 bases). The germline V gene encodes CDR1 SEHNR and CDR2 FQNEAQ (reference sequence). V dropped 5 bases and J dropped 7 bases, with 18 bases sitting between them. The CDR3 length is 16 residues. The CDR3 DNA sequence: TGTGCCAGCAGCCACAACGGACAAGGGGACAATTCACCCCTCCACTTT. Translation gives CASSHNGQGDNSPLHF.

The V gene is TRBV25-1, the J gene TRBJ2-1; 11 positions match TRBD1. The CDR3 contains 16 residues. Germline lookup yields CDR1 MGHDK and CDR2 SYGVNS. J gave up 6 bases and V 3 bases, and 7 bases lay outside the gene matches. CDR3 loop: CASSDSDRGRLNEQFF. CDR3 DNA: TGTGCCAGCAGTGACTCGGACAGGGGGCGTCTCAATGAGCAGTTCTTC.

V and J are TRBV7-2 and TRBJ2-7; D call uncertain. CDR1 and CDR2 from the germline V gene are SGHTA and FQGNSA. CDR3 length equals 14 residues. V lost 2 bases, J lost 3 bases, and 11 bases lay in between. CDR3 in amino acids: CASSLMSHNYEQYF. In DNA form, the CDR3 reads TGTGCCAGCAGCTTAATGAGCCATAACTACGAGCAGTACTTC.

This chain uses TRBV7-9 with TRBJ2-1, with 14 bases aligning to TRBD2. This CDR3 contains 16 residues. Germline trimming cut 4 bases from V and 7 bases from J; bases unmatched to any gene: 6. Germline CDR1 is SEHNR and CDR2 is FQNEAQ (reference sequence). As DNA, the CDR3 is TGTGCCAGCAGCTCCCCGGGACTAGCGGGAGTAAATGAGCAGTTCTTC. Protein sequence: CASSSPGLAGVNEQFF.

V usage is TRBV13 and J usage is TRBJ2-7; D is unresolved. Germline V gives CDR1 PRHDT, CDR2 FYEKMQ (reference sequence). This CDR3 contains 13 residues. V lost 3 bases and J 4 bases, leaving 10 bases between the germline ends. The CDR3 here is CASSFPGLYEQYF. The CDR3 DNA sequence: TGTGCCAGCAGCTTCCCCGGGTTGTACGAGCAGTACTTC.

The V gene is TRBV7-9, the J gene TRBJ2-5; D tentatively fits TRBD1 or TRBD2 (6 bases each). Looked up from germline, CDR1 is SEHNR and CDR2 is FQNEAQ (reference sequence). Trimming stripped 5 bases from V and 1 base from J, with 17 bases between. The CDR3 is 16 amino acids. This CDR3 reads CASSPGYGGGQETQYF. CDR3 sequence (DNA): TGTGCCAGCAGCCCGGGGTACGGAGGGGGCCAAGAGACCCAGTACTTC.

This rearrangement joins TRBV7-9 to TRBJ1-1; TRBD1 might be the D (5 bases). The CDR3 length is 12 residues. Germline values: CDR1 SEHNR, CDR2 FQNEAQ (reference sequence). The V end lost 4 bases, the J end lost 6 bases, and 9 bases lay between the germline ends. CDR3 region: CASSWQGAEAFF. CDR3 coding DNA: TGTGCCAGCAGCTGGCAGGGAGCTGAAGCTTTCTTT.

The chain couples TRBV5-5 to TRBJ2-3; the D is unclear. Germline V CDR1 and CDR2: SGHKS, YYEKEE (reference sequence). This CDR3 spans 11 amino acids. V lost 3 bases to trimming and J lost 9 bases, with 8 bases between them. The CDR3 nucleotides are TGTGCCAGCAGCTCCCCCGGGACGCAGTATTTT. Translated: CASSSPGTQYF. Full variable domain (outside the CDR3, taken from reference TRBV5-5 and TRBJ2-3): DAGVTQSPTHLIKTRGQQVTLRCSPISGHKSVSWYQQVLGQGPQFIFQYYEKEERGRGNFPDRFSARQFPNYSSELNVNALLLGDSALYLCASSSPGTQYFGPGTRLTVL.

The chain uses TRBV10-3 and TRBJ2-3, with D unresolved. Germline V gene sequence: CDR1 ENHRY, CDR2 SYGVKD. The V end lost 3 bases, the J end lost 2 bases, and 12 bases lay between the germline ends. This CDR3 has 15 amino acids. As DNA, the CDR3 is TGTGCCATCAGTGACCCAGGTTCCCCCACAGATACGCAGTATTTT. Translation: CAISDPGSPTDTQYF.

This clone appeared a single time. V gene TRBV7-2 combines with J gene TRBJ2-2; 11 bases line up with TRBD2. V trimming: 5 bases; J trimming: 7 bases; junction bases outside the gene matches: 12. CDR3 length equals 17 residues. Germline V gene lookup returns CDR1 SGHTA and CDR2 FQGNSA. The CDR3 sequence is CASSRSLLAGVGGELFF. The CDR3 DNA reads TGTGCCAGCAGCCGCTCTCTACTAGCGGGAGTGGGCGGGGAGCTGTTTTTT.

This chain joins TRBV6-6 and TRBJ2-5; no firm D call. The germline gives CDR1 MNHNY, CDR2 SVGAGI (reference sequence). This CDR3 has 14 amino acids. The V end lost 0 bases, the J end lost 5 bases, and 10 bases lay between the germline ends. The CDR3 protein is CASSYSGPRETQYF. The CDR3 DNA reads TGTGCCAGCAGTTACTCTGGGCCCCGGGAGACCCAGTACTTC.

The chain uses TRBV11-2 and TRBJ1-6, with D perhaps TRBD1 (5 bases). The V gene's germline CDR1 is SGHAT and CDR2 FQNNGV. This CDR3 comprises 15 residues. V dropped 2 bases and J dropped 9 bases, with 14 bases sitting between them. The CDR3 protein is CASSLNGGFRSPLHF. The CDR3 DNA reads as TGTGCCAGCAGCTTAAATGGGGGATTCCGTTCACCCCTCCACTTT.

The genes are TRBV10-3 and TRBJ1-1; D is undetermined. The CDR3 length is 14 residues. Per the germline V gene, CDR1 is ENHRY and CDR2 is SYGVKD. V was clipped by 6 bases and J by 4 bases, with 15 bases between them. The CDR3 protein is CAIRERVVGTEAFF. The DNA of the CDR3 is TGTGCCATCAGGGAAAGGGTGGTTGGCACTGAAGCTTTCTTT.

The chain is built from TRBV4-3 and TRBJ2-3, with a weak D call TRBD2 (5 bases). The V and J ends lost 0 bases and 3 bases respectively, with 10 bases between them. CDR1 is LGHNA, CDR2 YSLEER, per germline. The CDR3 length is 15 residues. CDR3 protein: CASSQDEGVTDTQYF. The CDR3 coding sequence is TGCGCCAGCAGCCAAGATGAGGGAGTGACAGATACGCAGTATTTT.

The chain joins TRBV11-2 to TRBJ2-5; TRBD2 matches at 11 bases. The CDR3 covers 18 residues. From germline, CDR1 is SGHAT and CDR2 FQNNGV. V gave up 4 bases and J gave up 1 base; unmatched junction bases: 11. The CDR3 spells CASSSAPGTSGPQETQYF. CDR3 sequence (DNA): TGTGCCAGCAGCTCCGCCCCCGGGACTAGCGGCCCCCAAGAGACCCAGTACTTC.

The CDR3 region is CASSLDPGGPYEQYF. Here the CDR3 DNA reads TGTGCCAGCAGCTTAGATCCAGGGGGACCCTACGAGCAGTACTTC. The V gene is TRBV11-2, the J gene TRBJ2-7; TRBD1 matches at 7 bases. CDR1 is SGHAT, CDR2 FQNNGV, per germline. The J segment lost 2 bases and the V segment lost 0 bases, leaving 4 bases of the junction unmatched. The CDR3 contains 15 residues.